Included here is one TCR beta chain sequence, with context. Its antigen is not known. A single record per CDR3 protein comes from TCRdb applying MiXCR to the reads. The data show approximately 180,000 distinct CDR3 sequences, 8.5% to 10% seen once. This specimen comes from a study of T cell repertoires in cytomegalovirus infection. The wider study: Both a matching HLA type and CMV infection were indicated by public TCR beta signatures. Study-wide points: Cumulative public TCR beta family frequency identified CMV carriers with the relevant HLA.

The CDR3 loop spans 13 amino acids. With V trimmed by 6 bases and J by 6 bases, 7 bases remained unmatched. Germline V gene sequence: CDR1 DFQATT, CDR2 SNEGSKA (reference sequence). The clonotype was recovered from a human donor in good health (CMV status not recorded). Some clones in this sample may be carry-over from other donors' samples. The sample consisted of PBMCs. This chain links TRBV20-1 with TRBJ2-1; 8 nucleotides agree with TRBD2. The CDR3 sequence: CSAPTSVSNEQFF. CDR3 bases: TGCAGTGCCCCGACTAGCGTGAGCAATGAGCAGTTCTTC.